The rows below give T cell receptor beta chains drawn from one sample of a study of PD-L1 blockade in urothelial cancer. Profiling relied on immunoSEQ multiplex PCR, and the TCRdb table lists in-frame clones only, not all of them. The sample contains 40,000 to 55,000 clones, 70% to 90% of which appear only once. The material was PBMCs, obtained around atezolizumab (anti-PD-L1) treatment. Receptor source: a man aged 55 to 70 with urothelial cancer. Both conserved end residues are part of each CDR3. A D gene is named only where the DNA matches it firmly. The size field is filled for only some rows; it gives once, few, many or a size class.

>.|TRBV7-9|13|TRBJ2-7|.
TGTGCCAGCAGCGACACTTATCTTACCGAGCAGTACTTC
CASSDTYLTEQYF
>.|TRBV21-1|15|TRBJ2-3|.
TGTGCCAGCACCCCGACTAGCGGGAACACAGATACGCAGTATTTT
CASTPTSGNTDTQYF
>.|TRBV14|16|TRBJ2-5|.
TGTGCCAGCAGCCACCGTCGTACGGTAGTCCAAGAGACCCAGTACTTC
CASSHRRTVVQETQYF
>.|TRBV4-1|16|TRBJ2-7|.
TGCGCCAGCAGCTTAAGATGGGAGGGGGGGACCTACGAGCAGTACTTC
CASSLRWEGGTYEQYF
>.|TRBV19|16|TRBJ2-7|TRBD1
TGTGCCAGTAGTATCCGACAGGGGGCGATGACCTACGAGCAGTACTTC
CASSIRQGAMTYEQYF
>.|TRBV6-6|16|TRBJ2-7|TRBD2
TGTGCCAGCAGTTACATCCCTCTAGCGGGAGGTTACGAGCAGTACTTC
CASSYIPLAGGYEQYF
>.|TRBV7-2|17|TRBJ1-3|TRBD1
TGTGCCAGCAGCGTGCGGGTGGGGACAGGCTCTGGAAACACCATATATTTT
CASSVRVGTGSGNTIYF
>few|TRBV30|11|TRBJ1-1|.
TGTGCCTGGAGTCTTAACACTGAAGCTTTCTTT
CAWSLNTEAFF
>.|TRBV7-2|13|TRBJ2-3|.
TGTGCCAGCAGCTGGACAGGCACAGATACGCAGTATTTT
CASSWTGTDTQYF
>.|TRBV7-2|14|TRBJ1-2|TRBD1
TGTGCCAGCAGCCCCGACAGGGTTAACTATGGCTACACCTTC
CASSPDRVNYGYTF
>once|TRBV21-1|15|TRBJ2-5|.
TGTGCCAGCAGCAAGGGGGACAGGGGTTTGCAGACCCAGTACTTC
CASSKGDRGLQTQYF
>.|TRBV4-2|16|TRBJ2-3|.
TGTGCCAGCAGCCAAGAGCTCGGGAGAGGTTCAGATACGCAGTATTTT
CASSQELGRGSDTQYF
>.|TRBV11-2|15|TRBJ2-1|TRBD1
TGTGCCAGCAGCGCGACCGGGACAGGGGAGAATGAGCAGTTCTTC
CASSATGTGENEQFF
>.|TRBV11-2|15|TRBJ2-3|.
TGTGCCAGCAGCCCGGGGACAAGTTTCACAGATACGCAGTATTTT
CASSPGTSFTDTQYF
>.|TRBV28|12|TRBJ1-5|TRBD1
TGTGCCAGCAGTGGGACAGGGATAGGCCAGCATTTT
CASSGTGIGQHF
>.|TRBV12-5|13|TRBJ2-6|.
TGTGCTAGTGCCCAATCTGGGGCCAACGTCCTGACTTTC
CASAQSGANVLTF
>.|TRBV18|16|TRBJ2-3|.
TGTGCCAGCTCATCCCAACCCGGGAGTCCCAAAGATACGCAGTATTTT
CASSSQPGSPKDTQYF
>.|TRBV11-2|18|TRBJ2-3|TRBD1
TGTGCCAGCAGAACTGATCGGGGCAGGGGGTTACACTTCGATACGCAGTATTTT
CASRTDRGRGLHFDTQYF
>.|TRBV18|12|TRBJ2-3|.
TGTGCCAGCTCACCACTAGCAGATACGCAGTATTTT
CASSPLADTQYF
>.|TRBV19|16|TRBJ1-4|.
TGTGCCAGTAGTATGGCCGCAGGGATCACTAATGAAAAACTGTTTTTT
CASSMAAGITNEKLFF
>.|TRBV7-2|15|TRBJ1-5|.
TGTGCCAGCAGCTTAGACTCAGGGTCCAATCAGCCCCAGCATTTT
CASSLDSGSNQPQHF
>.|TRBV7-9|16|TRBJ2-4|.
TGTGCCAGCAGCTTATCGTCCGAGTTGGCCAAAAACATTCAGTACTTC
CASSLSSELAKNIQYF
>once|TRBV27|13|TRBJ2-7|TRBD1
TGTGCCAGCAGTTTACGACAGGGGTTTTGGCAGTACTTC
CASSLRQGFWQYF
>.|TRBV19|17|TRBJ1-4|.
TGTGCCAGTAGTCCACCGACCCGGGGGGCAGCTAATGAAAAACTGTTTTTT
CASSPPTRGAANEKLFF
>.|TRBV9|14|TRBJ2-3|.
TGTGCCAGCAGCGTAGATCCAGGCAGAGATACGCAGTATTTT
CASSVDPGRDTQYF
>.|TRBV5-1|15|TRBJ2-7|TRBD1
TGCGCCAGCAGCCTTGGACAGGGAAACTCCTACGAGCAGTACTTC
CASSLGQGNSYEQYF
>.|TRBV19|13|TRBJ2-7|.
TGTGCCAGTAGTGTCGGAGGGATATGGGAGCAGTACTTC
CASSVGGIWEQYF
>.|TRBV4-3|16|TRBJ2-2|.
TGCGCCAGCAGCCGTGGAGGGGTCGGGAACACCGGGGAGCTGTTTTTT
CASSRGGVGNTGELFF
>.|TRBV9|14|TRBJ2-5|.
TGTGCCAGCAGCGTAGCGCAGAACCAAGAGACCCAGTACTTC
CASSVAQNQETQYF
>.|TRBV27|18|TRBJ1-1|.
TGTGCCACCCACGCAGGTTTTGTGGGAGGGGGGATTCGAGGTGAAGCTTTCTTT
CATHAGFVGGGIRGEAFF
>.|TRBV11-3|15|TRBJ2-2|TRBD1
TGTGCCAGCAGACCCGGACAGGGGGCGGTCGGGGAGCTGTTTTTT
CASRPGQGAVGELFF
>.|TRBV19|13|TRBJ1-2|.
TGTGCCAGTAGTATCCAGACAGACACTGGCTACACCTTC
CASSIQTDTGYTF
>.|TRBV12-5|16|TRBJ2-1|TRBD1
TGTGCTAGTGCCAGGGCAGGGGGCGGGTCCTACAATGAGCAGTTCTTC
CASARAGGGSYNEQFF
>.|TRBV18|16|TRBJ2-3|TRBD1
TGTGCCAGCTCACCGCCGGGACAGGGGGCAGCAGATACGCAGTATTTT
CASSPPGQGAADTQYF
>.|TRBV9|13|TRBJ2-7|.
TGTGCCAGCAGCGTAGTTACAGGAGACGAGCAGTACTTC
CASSVVTGDEQYF
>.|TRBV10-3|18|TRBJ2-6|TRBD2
TGTGCCATCAGTGAGCCGACTAGCGGGATTTCTGGGGCCAACGTCCTGACTTTC
CAISEPTSGISGANVLTF
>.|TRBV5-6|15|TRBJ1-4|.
TGTGCCAGCAGCTTACTACAGGGCGGTAGCGAAAAACTGTTTTTT
CASSLLQGGSEKLFF
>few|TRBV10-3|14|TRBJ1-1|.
TGTGCCATCAGTGACTCAGGCATGAACACTGAAGCTTTCTTT
CAISDSGMNTEAFF
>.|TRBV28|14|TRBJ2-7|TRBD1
TGTGCCAGCAGTGGACAGGGAGGATCCTACGAGCAGTACTTC
CASSGQGGSYEQYF
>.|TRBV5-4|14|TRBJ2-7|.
TGTGCCAGCAGCTTGAGGGACAACTCCTACGAGCAGTACTTC
CASSLRDNSYEQYF
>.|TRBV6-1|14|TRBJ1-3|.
TGTGCCAGCAGTGAAGGCCCCGGGGGGGACACCATATATTTT
CASSEGPGGDTIYF
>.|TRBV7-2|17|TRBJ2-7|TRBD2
TGTGCCAGCACTACGGCTAGCGGGAGGGCCAGCCCCTACGAGCAGTACTTC
CASTTASGRASPYEQYF
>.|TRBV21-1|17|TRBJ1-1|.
TGTGCCAGCAGCAAACAAGACAGGGGGCAGATCAACACTGAAGCTTTCTTT
CASSKQDRGQINTEAFF
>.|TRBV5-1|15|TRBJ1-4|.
TGCGCCAGCAGCTTGATAAGGGGGTCTAATGAAAAACTGTTTTTT
CASSLIRGSNEKLFF
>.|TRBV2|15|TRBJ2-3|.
TGTGCCAGCAGCAAGCTAGTCCCTTTCACAGATACGCAGTATTTT
CASSKLVPFTDTQYF
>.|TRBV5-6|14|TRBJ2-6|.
TGTGCCAGCAGCTTCAGGGCTGGGGCCAACGTCCTGACTTTC
CASSFRAGANVLTF
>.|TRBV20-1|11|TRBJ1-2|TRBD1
TGCAGTGCTACGACAGGGGTGGGCTACACCTTC
CSATTGVGYTF
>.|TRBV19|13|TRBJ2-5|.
TGTGCCAGTAGGGGAGTTAATCAAGAGACCCAGTACTTC
CASRGVNQETQYF
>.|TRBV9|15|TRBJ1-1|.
TGTGCCAGCAGCGTAGGCCCTCTGCCAGGGACTGAAGCTTTCTTT
CASSVGPLPGTEAFF
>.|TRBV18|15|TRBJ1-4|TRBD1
TGTGCCAGCTCACCCCTGGGACAGGGGGGTGAAAAACTGTTTTTT
CASSPLGQGGEKLFF
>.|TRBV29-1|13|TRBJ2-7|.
TGCAGCGTTGCCCGCAGGGAAGACTACGAGCAGTACTTC
CSVARREDYEQYF
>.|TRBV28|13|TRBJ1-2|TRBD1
TGTGCCAGCAGTGCAGGGGGAGTGTATGGCTACACCTTC
CASSAGGVYGYTF